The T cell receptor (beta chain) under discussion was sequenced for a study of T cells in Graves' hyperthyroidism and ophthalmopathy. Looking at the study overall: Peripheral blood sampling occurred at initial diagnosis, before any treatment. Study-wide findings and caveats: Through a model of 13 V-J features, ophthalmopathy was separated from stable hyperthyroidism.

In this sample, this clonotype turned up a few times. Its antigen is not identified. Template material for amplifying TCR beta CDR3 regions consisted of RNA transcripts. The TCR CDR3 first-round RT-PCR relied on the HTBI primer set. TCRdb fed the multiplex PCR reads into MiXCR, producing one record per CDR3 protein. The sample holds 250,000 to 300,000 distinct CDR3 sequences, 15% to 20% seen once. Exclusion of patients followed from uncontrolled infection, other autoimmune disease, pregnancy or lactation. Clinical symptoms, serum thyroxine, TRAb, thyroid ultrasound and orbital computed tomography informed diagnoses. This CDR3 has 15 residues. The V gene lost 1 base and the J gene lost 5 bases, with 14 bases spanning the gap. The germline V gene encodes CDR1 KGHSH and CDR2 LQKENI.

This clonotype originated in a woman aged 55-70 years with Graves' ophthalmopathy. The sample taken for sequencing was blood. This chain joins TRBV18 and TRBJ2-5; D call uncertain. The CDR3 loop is CASSPQGGLGETQYF. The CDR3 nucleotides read TGTGCCAGCTCACCACAGGGCGGCCTAGGGGAGACCCAGTACTTC. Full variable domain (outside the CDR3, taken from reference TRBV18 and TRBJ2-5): NAGVMQNPRHLVRRRGQEARLRCSPMKGHSHVYWYRQLPEEGLKFMVYLQKENIIDESGMPKERFSAEFPKEGPSILRIQQVVRGDSAAYFCASSPQGGLGETQYFGPGTRLLVL.